The T cell receptor beta chain under discussion was sequenced for a study of identifying expanded T cells in peripheral blood. Points from the study as a whole: Differentially abundant clones: about 1.3 between replicates, 16.4 at approximately 14 days, 19 to 20 at four. Two-week clone count variance significantly increased as total template count grew.

Healthy donors had no documented immune events, such as infections, while sampled. The CDR3 loop spans 19 amino acids. Germline CDR1 is SEHNR and CDR2 is FQNEAQ (reference sequence). V lost 5 bases to trimming and J lost 4 bases; unmatched junction nucleotides: 23. As for this clone: The antigen is unknown.

Repertoires were generated with immunoSEQ multiplex PCR, while TCRdb's copy carries only in-frame clones and drops some. The data contain approximately 100,000 clones, roughly 89% of them singletons. This sequence was found in a person between 18 and 70 years old in good health. Sequencing was performed on blood. The rearrangement links TRBV7-9 to TRBJ2-7; TRBD1 agrees at 7 bases. The CDR3 region is CASSRTQGQRSYVPYEQYF. Here the CDR3 DNA reads TGTGCCAGCAGCCGGACACAGGGACAGCGGTCCTACGTCCCTTACGAGCAGTACTTC.